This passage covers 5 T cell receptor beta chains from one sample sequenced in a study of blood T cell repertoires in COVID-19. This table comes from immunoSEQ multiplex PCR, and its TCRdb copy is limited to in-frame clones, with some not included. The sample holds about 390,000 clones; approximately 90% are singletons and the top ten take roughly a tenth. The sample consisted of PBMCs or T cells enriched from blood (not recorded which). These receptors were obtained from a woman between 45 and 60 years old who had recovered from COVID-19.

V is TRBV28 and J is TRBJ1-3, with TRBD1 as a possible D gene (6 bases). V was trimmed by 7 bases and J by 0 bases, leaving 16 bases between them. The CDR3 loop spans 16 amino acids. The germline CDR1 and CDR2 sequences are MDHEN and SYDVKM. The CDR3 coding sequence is TGTGCCAGCACCAAAGTCGACAGGATCTCTGGAAACACCATATATTTT. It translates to CASTKVDRISGNTIYF.

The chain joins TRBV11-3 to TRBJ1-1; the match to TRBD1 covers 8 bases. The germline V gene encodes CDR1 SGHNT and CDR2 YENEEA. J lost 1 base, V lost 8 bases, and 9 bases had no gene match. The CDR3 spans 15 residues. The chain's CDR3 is CASAAGQGSNTEAFF. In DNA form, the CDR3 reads TGTGCCAGCGCCGCCGGACAGGGATCGAACACTGAAGCTTTCTTT.

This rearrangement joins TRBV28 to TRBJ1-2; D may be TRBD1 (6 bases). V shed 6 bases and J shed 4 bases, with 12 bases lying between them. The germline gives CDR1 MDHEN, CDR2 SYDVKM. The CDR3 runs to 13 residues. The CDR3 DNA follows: TGTGCCAGCAGCGAGACAGGCGGCTATGGCTACACCTTC. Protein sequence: CASSETGGYGYTF.

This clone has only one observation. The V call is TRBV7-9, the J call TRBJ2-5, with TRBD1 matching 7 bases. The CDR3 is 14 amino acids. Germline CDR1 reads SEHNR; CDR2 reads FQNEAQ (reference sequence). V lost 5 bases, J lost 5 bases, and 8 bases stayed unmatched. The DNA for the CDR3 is TGTGCCAGCAGCCCAGGAGGCAGGGGGGAGACCCAGTACTTC. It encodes CASSPGGRGETQYF.

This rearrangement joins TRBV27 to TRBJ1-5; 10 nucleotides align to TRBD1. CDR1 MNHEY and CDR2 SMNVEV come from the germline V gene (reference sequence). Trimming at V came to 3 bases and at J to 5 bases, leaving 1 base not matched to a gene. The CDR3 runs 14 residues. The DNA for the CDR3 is TGTGCCAGCAGTTTGGACAGGGGGGATCAGCCCCAGCATTTT. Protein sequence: CASSLDRGDQPQHF.